This T cell receptor beta chain was captured in a study of PD-L1 blockade in urothelial cancer. As for the study in general: Between 0 and 3 prior chemotherapy regimens had been given to patients.

The ends lost 1 base at V and 3 bases at J; junction bases unmatched: 3. CDR1 and CDR2 from the germline V gene are KGHSH and LQKENI. CDR3 length: 15 residues. The repertoire was sequenced with immunoSEQ multiplex PCR; TCRdb's copy has only in-frame clones and lacks some. Among 40,000 to 50,000 clones listed, around 82% were seen once. Time point indicated: peripheral blood 6 weeks after treatment start. Material: PBMCs, obtained around atezolizumab (anti-PD-L1) treatment. This receptor was obtained from a man between 60 and 75 years old with urothelial cancer. The chain employs TRBV18 and TRBJ1-1; 9 nucleotides align to TRBD1. CDR3 in DNA: TGTGCCAGCTCACCACGACAGGGGGGCTACACTGAAGCTTTCTTT. Its protein is CASSPRQGGYTEAFF.